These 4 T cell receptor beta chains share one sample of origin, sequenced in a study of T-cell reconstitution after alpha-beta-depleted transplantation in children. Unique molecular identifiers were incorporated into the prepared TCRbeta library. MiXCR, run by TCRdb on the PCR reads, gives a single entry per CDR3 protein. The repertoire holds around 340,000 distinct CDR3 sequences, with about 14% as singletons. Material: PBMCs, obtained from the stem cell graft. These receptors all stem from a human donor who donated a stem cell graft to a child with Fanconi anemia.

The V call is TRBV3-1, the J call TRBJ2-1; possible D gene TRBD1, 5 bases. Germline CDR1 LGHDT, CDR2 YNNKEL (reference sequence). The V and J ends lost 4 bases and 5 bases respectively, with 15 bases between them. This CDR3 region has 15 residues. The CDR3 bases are TGTGCCAGCAGCCGAGACCTAGGGGATCACAATGAGCAGTTCTTC. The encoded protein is CASSRDLGDHNEQFF.

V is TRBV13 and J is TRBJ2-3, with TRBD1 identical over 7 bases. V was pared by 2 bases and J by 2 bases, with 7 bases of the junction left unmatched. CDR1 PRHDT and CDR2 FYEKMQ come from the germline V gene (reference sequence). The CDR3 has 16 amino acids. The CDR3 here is CASSLLQRGPTDTQYF. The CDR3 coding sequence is TGTGCCAGCAGCTTACTCCAGAGGGGGCCCACAGATACGCAGTATTTT.

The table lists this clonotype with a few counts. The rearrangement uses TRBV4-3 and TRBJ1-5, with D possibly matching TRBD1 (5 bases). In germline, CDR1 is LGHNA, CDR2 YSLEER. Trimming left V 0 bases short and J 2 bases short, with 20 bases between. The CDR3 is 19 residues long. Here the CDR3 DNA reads TGCGCCAGCAGCCAAGATGCTATCGGGAGCAGGGTAGGCAATCAGCCCCAGCATTTT. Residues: CASSQDAIGSRVGNQPQHF.

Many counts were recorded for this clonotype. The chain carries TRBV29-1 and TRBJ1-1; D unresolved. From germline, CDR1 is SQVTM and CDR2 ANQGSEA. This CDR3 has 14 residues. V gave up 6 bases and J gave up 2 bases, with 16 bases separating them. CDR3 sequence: CSVASGRGNTEAFF. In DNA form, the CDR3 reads TGCAGCGTGGCCTCCGGCCGGGGTAACACTGAAGCTTTCTTT. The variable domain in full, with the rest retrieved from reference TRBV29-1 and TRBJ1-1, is SAVISQKPSRDICQRGTSLTIQCQVDSQVTMMFWYRQQPGQSLTLIATANQGSEATYESGFVIDKFPISRPNLTFSTLTVSNMSPEDSSIYLCSVASGRGNTEAFFGQGTRLTVV.